Included here is one T cell receptor beta chain sequence, with context. Antigen specificity is unknown. The data belong to a study of T cell responses to AZD1222 COVID-19 vaccine. Overall study findings and caveats: Spike-specific TCR breadth and depth went up after people got two AZD1222 doses. Spike was spanned by vaccine-associated CD4 TCRs, with dominance at 160-218 and 743-854.

This CDR3 comprises 15 residues. Germline trimming cut 5 bases from V and 4 bases from J; bases unmatched to any gene: 8. Germline CDR1 reads LNHDA; CDR2 reads SQIVND (reference sequence). Repertoires were generated with immunoSEQ multiplex PCR, while TCRdb's copy carries only in-frame clones and drops some. Of under 150,000 clones listed, about 90% are singletons. This receptor was obtained from an adult in good health. J is TRBJ1-5 and V is TRBV19, with 7 bases matching TRBD1. The starting material was peripheral blood, obtained on day 0 of AZD1222 vaccination. CDR3 nucleotides: TGTGCCAGTAGTCCGGCGGGACAGCTAAATCAGCCCCAGCATTTT. This sequence encodes CASSPAGQLNQPQHF.